This entry features one T cell receptor (beta chain) sequence. Antigen unknown. The CDR3 covers 15 residues. Germline V CDR1 and CDR2: SGHVS, FQNEAQ. V lost 4 bases and J 0 bases, leaving 11 bases between the germline ends. Profiling relied on immunoSEQ multiplex PCR, and the TCRdb table lists in-frame clones only, not all of them. The sample carries roughly 150,000 clones, about 89% recorded once. This record comes from a study of T cell responses to AZD1222 COVID-19 vaccine. The study's findings and limits: Sampling that yielded the repertoires occurred only after the peak T cell response. Spike-specific TCR repertoires showed rising breadth and depth after two AZD1222 doses. Vaccine-associated CD4 TCRs spanned spike, dominant at 160-218 and 743-854. Unmutated variant regions are reportedly targeted by nearly half of spike-specific TCRs.

This sample comprised peripheral blood, obtained 28 days after the second AZD1222 dose. The chain joins TRBV7-8 to TRBJ2-3; possible D gene TRBD1, 5 bases. This receptor was obtained from an adult who received the AZD1222 COVID-19 vaccine. CDR3 DNA: TGTGCCAGCAGCTCGACAGATTCTAGCACAGATACGCAGTATTTT. Amino acid sequence: CASSSTDSSTDTQYF. The variable domain in full, with the rest retrieved from reference TRBV7-8 and TRBJ2-3, is GAGVSQSPRYKVAKRGQDVALRCDPISGHVSLFWYQQALGQGPEFLTYFQNEAQLDKSGLPSDRFFAERPEGSVSTLKIQRTQQEDSAVYLCASSSTDSSTDTQYFGPGTRLTVL.